Listed below are T cell receptor beta chains from one sample, sequenced in a study of blood T cell repertoires in COVID-19. Only in-frame clones appear in the TCRdb table, and some are missing; sequencing was by immunoSEQ multiplex PCR. The table lists just over 300,000 clones, approximately 89% of them singletons. The sequencing sample was made of peripheral blood. Source of these receptors: a woman in her 30s with COVID-19, enrolled during active disease. CDR3s leave out the opening cysteine and the closing phenylalanine or tryptophan. The order of the fields is CDR3 protein, V gene, J gene.

ASGLGDRGMRYSNQPQH	TRBV12-5	TRBJ1-5
ASSIRTGGWGYT	TRBV6-5	TRBJ1-2
AIGGATKNIQY	TRBV27	TRBJ2-4
ASSLQGIYGYT	TRBV7-9	TRBJ1-2
ASSYYRDQSPLH	TRBV6-5	TRBJ1-6
ASSQVRGSTEAF	TRBV3-1/TRBV3-2	TRBJ1-1
ASSKQGPQYEQY	TRBV21-1	TRBJ2-7
ASSRLAGEQETQY	TRBV6-4	TRBJ2-5
ASSDDRSLGPQH	TRBV25-1	TRBJ1-5
ASTPPGGHGYGYT	TRBV27	TRBJ1-2
ASRQGREKLF	TRBV6-5	TRBJ1-4
ASSLGQWAF	TRBV12-3/TRBV12-4	TRBJ1-1
ASSLGTDTYEQY	TRBV7-6	TRBJ2-7
ASSYSGTEDSPLH	TRBV6-6	TRBJ1-6
ASSQEIAVSTDTQY	TRBV3-1/TRBV3-2	TRBJ2-3
ASRQGRNSPLH	TRBV12-3/TRBV12-4	TRBJ1-6
ASTRGRNPNQPQH	TRBV2	TRBJ1-5
ASSRTFVDEQF	TRBV11-2	TRBJ2-1
ASSVGTGGVIYNSPLH	TRBV5-4	TRBJ1-6
ASISQFSGNSPLH	TRBV7-2	TRBJ1-6
SVEGGTAYGYT	TRBV29-1	TRBJ1-2
ASSRDRWNSPLH	TRBV18	TRBJ1-6